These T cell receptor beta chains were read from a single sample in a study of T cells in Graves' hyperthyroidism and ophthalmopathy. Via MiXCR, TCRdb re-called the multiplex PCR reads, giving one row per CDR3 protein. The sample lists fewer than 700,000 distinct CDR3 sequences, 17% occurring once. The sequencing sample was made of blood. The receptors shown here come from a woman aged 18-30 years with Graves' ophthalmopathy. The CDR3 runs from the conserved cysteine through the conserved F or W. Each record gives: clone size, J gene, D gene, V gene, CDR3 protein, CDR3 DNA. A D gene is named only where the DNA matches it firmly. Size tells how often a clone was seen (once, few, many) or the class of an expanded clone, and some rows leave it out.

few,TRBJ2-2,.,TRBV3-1,CASSGRAGPGELFF,TGTGCCAGCAGCGGGAGAGCAGGGCCCGGGGAGCTGTTTTTT
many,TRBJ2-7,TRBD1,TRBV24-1,CATSAPGTGMIYEQYF,TGTGCCACCAGTGCCCCTGGGACAGGGATGATCTACGAGCAGTACTTC
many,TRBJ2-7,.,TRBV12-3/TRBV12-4,CASRVTGRSYEQYF,TGTGCCAGCAGAGTGACAGGACGATCCTACGAGCAGTACTTC
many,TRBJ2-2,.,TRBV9,CASSVEFLLDTNTGELFF,TGTGCCAGCAGCGTTGAATTCCTATTGGACACTAACACCGGGGAGCTGTTTTTT
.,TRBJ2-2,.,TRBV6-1,CASSEGSGTGELFF,TGTGCCAGCAGTGAGGGGAGTGGCACCGGGGAGCTGTTTTTT
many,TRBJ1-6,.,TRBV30,CAWSVKDSSPLHF,TGTGCCTGGAGTGTTAAGGACTCGTCACCCCTCCACTTT
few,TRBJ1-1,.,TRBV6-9,CASSYDRAPNTEAFF,TGTGCCAGCAGTTATGATAGGGCCCCGAACACTGAAGCTTTCTTT
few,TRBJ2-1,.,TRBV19,CASRSPDSRYNEQFF,TGTGCCAGTAGGTCGCCGGACAGTAGATACAATGAGCAGTTCTTC
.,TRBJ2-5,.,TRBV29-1,CSVVFLETQYF,TGCAGCGTTGTATTTTTAGAGACCCAGTACTTC
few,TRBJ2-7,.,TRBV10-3,CAISVEVQGGSEQYF,TGTGCCATCAGTGTGGAAGTGCAGGGAGGAAGCGAGCAGTACTTC
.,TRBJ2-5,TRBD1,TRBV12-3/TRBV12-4,CASSPDRASQETQYF,TGTGCCAGCAGTCCGGACAGGGCCTCCCAAGAGACCCAGTACTTC
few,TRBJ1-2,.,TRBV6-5,CASSYTGAGNYGYTF,TGTGCCAGCAGTTACACGGGGGCGGGGAACTATGGCTACACCTTC
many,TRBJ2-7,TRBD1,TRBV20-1,CSAASQGNEQYF,TGCAGTGCCGCCTCACAGGGGAACGAGCAGTACTTC
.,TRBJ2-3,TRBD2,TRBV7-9,CASTFIGLAGPDTQYF,TGTGCCAGCACCTTTATCGGACTAGCGGGGCCAGATACGCAGTATTTT
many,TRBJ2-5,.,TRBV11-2,CASSLIETQYF,TGTGCCAGCAGCTTAATCGAGACCCAGTACTTC
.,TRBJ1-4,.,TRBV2,CASRRDSPNEKLFF,TGTGCCAGCCGTCGGGACTCCCCTAATGAAAAACTGTTTTTT
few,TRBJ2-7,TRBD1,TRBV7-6,CASSSGQGTQYEQYF,TGTGCCAGCAGCTCTGGACAGGGAACACAGTACGAGCAGTACTTC
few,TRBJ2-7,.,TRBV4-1,CASSQFQGGEQYF,TGCGCCAGCAGCCAATTCCAGGGTGGGGAGCAGTACTTC
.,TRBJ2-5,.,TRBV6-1,CASSNGVGHQETQYF,TGTGCCAGCAGTAACGGGGTGGGTCACCAAGAGACCCAGTACTTC
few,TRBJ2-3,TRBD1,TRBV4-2,CASSQGPYGTGSNRDTQYF,TGTGCCAGCAGCCAAGGCCCTTACGGGACAGGGTCCAACAGGGATACGCAGTATTTT
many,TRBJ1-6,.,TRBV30,CAWTFSNSPLHF,TGTGCCTGGACATTCAGCAATTCACCCCTCCACTTT
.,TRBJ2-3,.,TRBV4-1,CASSQRRRLGTDTQYF,TGCGCCAGCAGCCAACGCAGGAGGCTGGGCACAGATACGCAGTATTTT
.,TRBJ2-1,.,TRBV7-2,CASSTRSGNLPYNEQFF,TGTGCCAGCAGCACTCGATCCGGGAACCTACCTTACAATGAGCAGTTCTTC
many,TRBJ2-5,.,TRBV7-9,CASSQHRGLQETQYF,TGTGCCAGCAGCCAACATCGAGGGCTCCAAGAGACCCAGTACTTC
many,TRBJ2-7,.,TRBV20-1,CSARALGLDYEQYF,TGCAGTGCTAGAGCTTTGGGACTTGACTACGAGCAGTACTTC
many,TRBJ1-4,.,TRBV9,CASSVSGEGNEKLFF,TGTGCCAGCAGCGTCTCAGGGGAGGGTAATGAAAAACTGTTTTTT
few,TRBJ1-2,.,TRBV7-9,CASSRDGSNYGYTF,TGTGCCAGCAGCCGGGACGGCTCTAACTATGGCTACACCTTC
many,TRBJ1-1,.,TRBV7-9,CASSLGEEAFF,TGTGCCAGCAGTTTAGGGGAGGAGGCTTTCTTT
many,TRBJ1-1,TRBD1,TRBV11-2,CASSSQRQGPNTEAFF,TGTGCCAGCAGCTCGCAACGACAGGGGCCGAACACTGAAGCTTTCTTT